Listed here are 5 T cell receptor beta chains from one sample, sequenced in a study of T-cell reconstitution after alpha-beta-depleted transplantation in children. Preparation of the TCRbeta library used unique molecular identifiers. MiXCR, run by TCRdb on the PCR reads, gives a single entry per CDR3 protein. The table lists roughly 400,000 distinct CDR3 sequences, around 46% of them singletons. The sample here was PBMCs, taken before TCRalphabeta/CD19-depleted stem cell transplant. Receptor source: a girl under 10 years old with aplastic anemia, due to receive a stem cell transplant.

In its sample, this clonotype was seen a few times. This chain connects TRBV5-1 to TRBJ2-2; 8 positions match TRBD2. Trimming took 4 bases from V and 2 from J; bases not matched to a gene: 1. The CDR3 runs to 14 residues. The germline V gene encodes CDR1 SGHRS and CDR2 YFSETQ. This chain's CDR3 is CASSAGGNTGELFF. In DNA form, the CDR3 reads TGCGCCAGCAGCGCGGGAGGAAACACCGGGGAGCTGTTTTTT.

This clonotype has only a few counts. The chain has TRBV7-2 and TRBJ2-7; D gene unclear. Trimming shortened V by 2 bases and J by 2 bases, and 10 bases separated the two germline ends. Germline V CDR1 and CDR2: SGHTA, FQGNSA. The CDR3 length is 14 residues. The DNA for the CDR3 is TGTGCCAGCAGCTTACTCTCTTCCACCTACGAGCAGTACTTC. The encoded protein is CASSLLSSTYEQYF.

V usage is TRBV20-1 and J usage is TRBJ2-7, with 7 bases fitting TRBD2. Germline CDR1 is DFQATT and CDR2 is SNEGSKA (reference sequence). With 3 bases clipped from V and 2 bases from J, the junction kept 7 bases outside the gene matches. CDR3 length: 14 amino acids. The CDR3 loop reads CSARTREETYEQYF. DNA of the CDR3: TGCAGTGCTAGGACTCGGGAGGAGACCTACGAGCAGTACTTC.

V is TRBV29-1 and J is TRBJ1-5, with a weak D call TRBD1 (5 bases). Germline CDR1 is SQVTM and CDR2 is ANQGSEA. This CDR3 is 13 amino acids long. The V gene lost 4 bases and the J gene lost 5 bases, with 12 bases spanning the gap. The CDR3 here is CSVAGRGDQPQHF. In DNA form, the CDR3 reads TGCAGCGTTGCCGGGCGGGGGGATCAGCCCCAGCATTTT. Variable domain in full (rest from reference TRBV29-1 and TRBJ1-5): SAVISQKPSRDICQRGTSLTIQCQVDSQVTMMFWYRQQPGQSLTLIATANQGSEATYESGFVIDKFPISRPNLTFSTLTVSNMSPEDSSIYLCSVAGRGDQPQHFGDGTRLSIL.

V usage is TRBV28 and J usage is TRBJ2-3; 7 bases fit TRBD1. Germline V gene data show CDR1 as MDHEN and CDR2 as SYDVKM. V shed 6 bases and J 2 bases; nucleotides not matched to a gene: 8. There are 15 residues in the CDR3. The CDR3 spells CASRKDRRFTDTQYF. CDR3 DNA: TGTGCCAGCAGGAAGGACAGGAGGTTCACAGATACGCAGTATTTT.